This TCR beta chain was obtained from a study of blood T cells in healthy people across ages. CDR3 length equals 14 residues. Trimming removed 0 bases from V and 5 bases from J; junction bases left unmatched: 1. The germline V gene has CDR1 MNHEY and CDR2 SVGEGT. Next came a second PCR, run for about 7 to 12 cycles, which used a sample-barcoded 5' primer along with a J-beta primer mix. No fewer than 2.5 million CDR3-containing paired-end reads came from each sample. TCRdb called the 5' RACE reads again in MiXCR, with one record for every CDR3 protein. The sample includes hundreds of thousands of distinct CDR3 sequences, about 52% of them seen just once.

Sequencing was done on a sample of blood. This receptor was identified in a woman aged 55-69 years in good health. The V call is TRBV6-2 or TRBV6-3, the J call TRBJ2-3, with 8 positions matching TRBD2. As DNA, the CDR3 is TGTGCCAGCAGTTACTCGCTAGCGGGAGATACGCAGTATTTT. Translating it yields CASSYSLAGDTQYF.